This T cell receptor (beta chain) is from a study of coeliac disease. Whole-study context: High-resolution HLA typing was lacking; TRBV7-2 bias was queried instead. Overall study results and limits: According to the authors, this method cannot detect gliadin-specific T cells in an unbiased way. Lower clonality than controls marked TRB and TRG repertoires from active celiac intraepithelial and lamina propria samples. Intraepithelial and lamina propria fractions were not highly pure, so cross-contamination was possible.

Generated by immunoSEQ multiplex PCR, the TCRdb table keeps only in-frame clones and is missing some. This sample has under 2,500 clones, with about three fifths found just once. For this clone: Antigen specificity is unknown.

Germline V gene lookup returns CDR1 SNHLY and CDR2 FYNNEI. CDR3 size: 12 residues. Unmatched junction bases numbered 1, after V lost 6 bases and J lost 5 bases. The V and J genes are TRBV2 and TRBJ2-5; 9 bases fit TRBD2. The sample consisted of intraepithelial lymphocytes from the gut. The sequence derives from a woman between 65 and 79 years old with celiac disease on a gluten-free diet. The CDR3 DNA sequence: TGTGCCAGCAGGCGGGAGGGGGAGACCCAGTACTTC. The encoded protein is CASRREGETQYF.